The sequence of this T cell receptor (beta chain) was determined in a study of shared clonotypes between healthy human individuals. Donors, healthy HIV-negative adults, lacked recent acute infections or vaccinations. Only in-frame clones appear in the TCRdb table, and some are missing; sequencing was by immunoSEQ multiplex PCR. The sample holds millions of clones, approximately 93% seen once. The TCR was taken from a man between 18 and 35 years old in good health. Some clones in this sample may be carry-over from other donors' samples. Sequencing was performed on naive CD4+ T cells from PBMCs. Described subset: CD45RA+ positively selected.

CDR3 sequence reads: CASRVGAARDTIYF. CDR3 DNA: TGTGCCAGCAGGGTGGGGGCAGCGAGGGACACCATATATTTT. The chain couples TRBV27 to TRBJ1-3, with TRBD1 as a possible D gene (6 bases). Trimming left V 6 bases short and J 8 bases short, with 17 bases between. Germline CDR1 reads MNHEY; CDR2 reads SMNVEV (reference sequence). CDR3 length: 14 amino acids.